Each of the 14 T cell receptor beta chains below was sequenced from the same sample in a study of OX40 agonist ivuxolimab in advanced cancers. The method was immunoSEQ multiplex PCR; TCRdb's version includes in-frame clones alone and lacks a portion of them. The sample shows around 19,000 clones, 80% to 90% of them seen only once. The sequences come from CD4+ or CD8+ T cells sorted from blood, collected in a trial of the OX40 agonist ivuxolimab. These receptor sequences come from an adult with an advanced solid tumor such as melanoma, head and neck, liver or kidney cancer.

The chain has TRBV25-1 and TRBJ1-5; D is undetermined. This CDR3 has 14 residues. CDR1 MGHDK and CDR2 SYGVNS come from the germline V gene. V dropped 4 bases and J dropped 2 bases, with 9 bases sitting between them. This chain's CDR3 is CASSGLGGNQPQHF. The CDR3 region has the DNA TGTGCCAGCAGTGGCCTCGGGGGCAATCAGCCCCAGCATTTT.

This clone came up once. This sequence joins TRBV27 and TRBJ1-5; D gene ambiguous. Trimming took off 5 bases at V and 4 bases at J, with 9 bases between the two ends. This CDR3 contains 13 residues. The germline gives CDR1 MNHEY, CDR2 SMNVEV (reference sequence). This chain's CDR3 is CASSPFMNQPQHF. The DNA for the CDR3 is TGTGCCAGCAGTCCTTTTATGAATCAGCCCCAGCATTTT.

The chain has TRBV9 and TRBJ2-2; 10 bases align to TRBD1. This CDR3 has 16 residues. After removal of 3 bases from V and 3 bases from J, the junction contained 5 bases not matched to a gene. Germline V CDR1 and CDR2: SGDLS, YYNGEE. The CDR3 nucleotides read TGTGCCAGCAGCGACGACAGGGGGCGTGACACCGGGGAGCTGTTTTTT. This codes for CASSDDRGRDTGELFF.

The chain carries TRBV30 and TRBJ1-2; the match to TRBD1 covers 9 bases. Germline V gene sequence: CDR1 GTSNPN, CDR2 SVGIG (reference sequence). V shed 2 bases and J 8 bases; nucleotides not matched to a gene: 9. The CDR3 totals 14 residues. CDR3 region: CAWSISGQGTGYTF. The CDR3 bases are TGTGCCTGGAGTATCTCCGGACAGGGGACAGGCTACACCTTC.

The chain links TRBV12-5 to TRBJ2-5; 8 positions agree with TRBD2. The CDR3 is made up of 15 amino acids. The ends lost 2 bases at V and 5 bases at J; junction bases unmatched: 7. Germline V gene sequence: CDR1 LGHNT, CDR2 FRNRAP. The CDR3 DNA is TGTGCTAGTGGTTTGTCAGCGGGAGCGAAGGAGACCCAGTACTTC. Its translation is CASGLSAGAKETQYF. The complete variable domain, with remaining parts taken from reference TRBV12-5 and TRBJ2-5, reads DARVTQTPRHKVTEMGQEVTMRCQPILGHNTVFWYRQTMMQGLELLAYFRNRAPLDDSGMPKDRFSAEMPDATLATLKIQPSEPRDSAVYFCASGLSAGAKETQYFGPGTRLLVL.

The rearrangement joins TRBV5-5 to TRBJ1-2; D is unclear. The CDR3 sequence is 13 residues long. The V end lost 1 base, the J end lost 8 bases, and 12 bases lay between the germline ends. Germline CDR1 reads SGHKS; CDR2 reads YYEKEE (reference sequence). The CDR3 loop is CASSLYAGWGYTF. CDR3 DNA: TGTGCCAGCAGCTTGTATGCCGGGTGGGGCTACACCTTC.

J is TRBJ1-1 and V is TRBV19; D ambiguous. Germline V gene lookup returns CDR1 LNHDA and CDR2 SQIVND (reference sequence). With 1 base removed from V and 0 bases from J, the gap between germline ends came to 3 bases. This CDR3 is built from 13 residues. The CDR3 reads CASSIALNTEAFF. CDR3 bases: TGTGCCAGTAGTATAGCCCTGAACACTGAAGCTTTCTTT.

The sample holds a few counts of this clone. The CDR3 sequence: CASSQDQLTYTQYF. The CDR3, as DNA: TGCGCCAGCAGCCAAGATCAGCTCACGTATACGCAGTATTTT. The J gene is TRBJ2-3, the V gene TRBV4-1; D is uncertain. Deletions cut 0 bases from V and 7 bases from J, with 11 bases between. The CDR3 totals 14 residues. Germline values: CDR1 MGHRA, CDR2 YSYEKL.

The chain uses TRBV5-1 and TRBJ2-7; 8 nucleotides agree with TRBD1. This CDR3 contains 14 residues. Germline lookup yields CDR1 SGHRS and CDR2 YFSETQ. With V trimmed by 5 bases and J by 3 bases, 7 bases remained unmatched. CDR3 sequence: CASSIRQGNYEQYF. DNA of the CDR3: TGCGCCAGCAGTATACGACAGGGGAACTACGAGCAGTACTTC.

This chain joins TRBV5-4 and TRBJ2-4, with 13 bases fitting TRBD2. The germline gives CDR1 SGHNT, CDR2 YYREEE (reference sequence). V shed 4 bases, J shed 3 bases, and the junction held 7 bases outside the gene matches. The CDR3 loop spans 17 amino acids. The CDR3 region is CASSQLAGGLVKNIQYF. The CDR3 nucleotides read TGTGCCAGCAGCCAACTAGCGGGGGGGCTTGTCAAAAACATTCAGTACTTC.

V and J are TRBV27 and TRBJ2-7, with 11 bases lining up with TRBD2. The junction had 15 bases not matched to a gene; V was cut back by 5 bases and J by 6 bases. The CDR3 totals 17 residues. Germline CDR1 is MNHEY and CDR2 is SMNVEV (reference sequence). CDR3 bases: TGTGCCAGCAGTACGCTAACGACTAGCGGGACGTCGGGCGAGCAGTACTTC. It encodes CASSTLTTSGTSGEQYF.

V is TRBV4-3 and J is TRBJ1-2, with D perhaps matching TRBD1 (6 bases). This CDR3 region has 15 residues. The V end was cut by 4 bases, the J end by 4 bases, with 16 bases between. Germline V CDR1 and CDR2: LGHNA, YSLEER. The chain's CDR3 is CASSLGVGGLYGYTF. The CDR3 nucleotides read TGCGCCAGCAGCCTCGGAGTTGGGGGCCTCTATGGCTACACCTTC.

DNA of the CDR3: TGTGCCAGCAGCTTAGTACTGGGGAGCACCGGGGAGCTGTTTTTT. Residues: CASSLVLGSTGELFF. This chain uses TRBV7-8 with TRBJ2-2; D possibly corresponds to TRBD2 (5 bases). The length of the CDR3 is 15 residues. The V and J ends lost 1 base and 4 bases respectively, with 10 bases between them. Germline V gene data show CDR1 as SGHVS and CDR2 as FQNEAQ. The complete variable domain, with remaining parts taken from reference TRBV7-8 and TRBJ2-2, reads GAGVSQSPRYKVAKRGQDVALRCDPISGHVSLFWYQQALGQGPEFLTYFQNEAQLDKSGLPSDRFFAERPEGSVSTLKIQRTQQEDSAVYLCASSLVLGSTGELFFGEGSRLTVL.

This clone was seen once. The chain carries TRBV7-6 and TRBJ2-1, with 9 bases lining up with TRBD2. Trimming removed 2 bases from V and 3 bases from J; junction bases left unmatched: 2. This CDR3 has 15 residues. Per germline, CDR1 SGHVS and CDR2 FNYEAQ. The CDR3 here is CASSLKRGDYNEQFF. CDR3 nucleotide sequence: TGTGCCAGCAGCTTAAAGCGGGGGGACTACAATGAGCAGTTCTTC. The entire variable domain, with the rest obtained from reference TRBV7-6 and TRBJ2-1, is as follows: GAGVSQSPRYKVTKRGQDVALRCDPISGHVSLYWYRQALGQGPEFLTYFNYEAQQDKSGLPNDRFSAERPEGSISTLTIQRTEQRDSAMYRCASSLKRGDYNEQFFGPGTRLTVL.